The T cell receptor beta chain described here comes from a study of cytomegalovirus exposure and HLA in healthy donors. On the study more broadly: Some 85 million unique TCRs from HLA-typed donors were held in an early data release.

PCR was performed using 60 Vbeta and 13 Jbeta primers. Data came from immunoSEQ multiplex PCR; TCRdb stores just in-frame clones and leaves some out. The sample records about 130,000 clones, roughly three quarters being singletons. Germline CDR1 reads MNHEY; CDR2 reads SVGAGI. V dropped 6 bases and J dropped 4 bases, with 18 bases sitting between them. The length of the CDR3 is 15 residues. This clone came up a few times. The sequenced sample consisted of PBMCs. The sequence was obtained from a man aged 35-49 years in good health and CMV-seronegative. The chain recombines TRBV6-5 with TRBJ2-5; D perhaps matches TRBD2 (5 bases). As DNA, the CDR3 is TGTGCCAGCAGGAACCGTGAGGGAAGCGCAGAGACCCAGTACTTC. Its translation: CASRNREGSAETQYF.